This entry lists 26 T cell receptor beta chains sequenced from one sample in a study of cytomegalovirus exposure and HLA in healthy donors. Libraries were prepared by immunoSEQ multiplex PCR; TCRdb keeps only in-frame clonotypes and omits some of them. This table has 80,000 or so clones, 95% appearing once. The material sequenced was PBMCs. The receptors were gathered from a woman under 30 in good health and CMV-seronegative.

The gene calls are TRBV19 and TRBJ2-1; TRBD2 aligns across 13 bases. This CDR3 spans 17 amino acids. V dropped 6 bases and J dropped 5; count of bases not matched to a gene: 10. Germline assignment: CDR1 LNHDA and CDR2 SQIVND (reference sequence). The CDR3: CASRRTVGLAGDNEQFF. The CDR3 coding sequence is TGTGCCAGTAGGAGGACAGTTGGACTAGCGGGGGACAATGAGCAGTTCTTC.

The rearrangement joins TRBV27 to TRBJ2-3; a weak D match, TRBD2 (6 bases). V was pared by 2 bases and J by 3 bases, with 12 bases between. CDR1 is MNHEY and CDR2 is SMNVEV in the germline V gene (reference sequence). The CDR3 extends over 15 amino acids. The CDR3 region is CASSLPHAGTDTQYF. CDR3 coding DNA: TGTGCCAGCAGTTTACCCCACGCGGGGACAGATACGCAGTATTTT.

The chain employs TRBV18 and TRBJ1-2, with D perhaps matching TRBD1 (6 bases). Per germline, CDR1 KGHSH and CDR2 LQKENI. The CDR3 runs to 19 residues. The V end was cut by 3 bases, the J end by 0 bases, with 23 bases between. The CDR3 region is CASSPRQVPEGSANYGYTF. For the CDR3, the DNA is TGTGCCAGCTCACCCCGACAGGTTCCTGAGGGTTCAGCTAACTATGGCTACACCTTC. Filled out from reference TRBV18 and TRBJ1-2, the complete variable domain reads NAGVMQNPRHLVRRRGQEARLRCSPMKGHSHVYWYRQLPEEGLKFMVYLQKENIIDESGMPKERFSAEFPKEGPSILRIQQVVRGDSAAYFCASSPRQVPEGSANYGYTFGSGTRLTVV.

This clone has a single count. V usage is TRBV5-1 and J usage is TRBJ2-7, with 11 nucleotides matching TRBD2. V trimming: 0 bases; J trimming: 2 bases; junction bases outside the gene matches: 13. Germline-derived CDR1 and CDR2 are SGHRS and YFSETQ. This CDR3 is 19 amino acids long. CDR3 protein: CASSLALTSGARGTYEQYF. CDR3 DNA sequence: TGCGCCAGCAGCTTGGCCCTGACTAGCGGGGCTCGGGGAACCTACGAGCAGTACTTC.

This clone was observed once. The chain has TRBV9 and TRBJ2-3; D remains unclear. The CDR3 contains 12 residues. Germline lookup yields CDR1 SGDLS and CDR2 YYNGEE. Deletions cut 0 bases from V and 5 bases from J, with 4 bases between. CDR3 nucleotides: TGTGCCAGCAGCGTAGAGAGAGATACGCAGTATTTT. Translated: CASSVERDTQYF.

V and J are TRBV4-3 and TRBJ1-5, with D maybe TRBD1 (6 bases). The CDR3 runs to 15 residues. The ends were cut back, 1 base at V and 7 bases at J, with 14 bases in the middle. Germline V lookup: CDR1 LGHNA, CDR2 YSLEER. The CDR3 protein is CASSQVQGFGQPQHF. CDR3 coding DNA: TGCGCCAGCAGCCAAGTACAGGGTTTTGGGCAGCCCCAGCATTTT.

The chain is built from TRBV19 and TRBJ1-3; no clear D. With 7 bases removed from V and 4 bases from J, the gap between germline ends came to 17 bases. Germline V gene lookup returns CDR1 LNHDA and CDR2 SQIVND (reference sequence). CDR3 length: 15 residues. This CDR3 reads CASTLLSPSGNTIYF. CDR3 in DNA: TGTGCCAGTACCTTACTTTCCCCCTCGGGAAACACCATATATTTT.

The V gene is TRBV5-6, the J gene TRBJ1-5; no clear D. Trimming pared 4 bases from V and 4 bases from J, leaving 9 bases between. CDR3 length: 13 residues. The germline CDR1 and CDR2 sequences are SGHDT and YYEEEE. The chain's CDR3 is CASSSGRNQPQHF. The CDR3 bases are TGTGCCAGCAGCAGCGGACGAAATCAGCCCCAGCATTTT. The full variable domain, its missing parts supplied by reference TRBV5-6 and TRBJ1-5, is DAGVTQSPTHLIKTRGQQVTLRCSPKSGHDTVSWYQQALGQGPQFIFQYYEEEERQRGNFPDRFSGHQFPNYSSELNVNALLLGDSALYLCASSSGRNQPQHFGDGTRLSIL.

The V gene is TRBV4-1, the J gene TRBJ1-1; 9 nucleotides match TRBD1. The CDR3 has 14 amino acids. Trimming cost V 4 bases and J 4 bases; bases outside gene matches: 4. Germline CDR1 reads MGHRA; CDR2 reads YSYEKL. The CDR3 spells CASSRGQGTTEAFF. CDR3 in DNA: TGCGCCAGCAGCCGAGGACAGGGGACCACTGAAGCTTTCTTT.

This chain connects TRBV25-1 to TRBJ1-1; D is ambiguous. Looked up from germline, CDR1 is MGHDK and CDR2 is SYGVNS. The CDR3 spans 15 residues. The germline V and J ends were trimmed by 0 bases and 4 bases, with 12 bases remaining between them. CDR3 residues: CASSEYTGVPTEAFF. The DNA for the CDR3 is TGTGCCAGCAGTGAATATACCGGGGTCCCCACTGAAGCTTTCTTT.

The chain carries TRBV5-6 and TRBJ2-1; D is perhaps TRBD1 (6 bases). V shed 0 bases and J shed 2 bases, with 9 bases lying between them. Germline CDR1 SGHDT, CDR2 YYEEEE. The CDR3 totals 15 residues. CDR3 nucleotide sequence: TGTGCCAGCAGCTTGGAAGGGGGAACCTACAATGAGCAGTTCTTC. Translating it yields CASSLEGGTYNEQFF.

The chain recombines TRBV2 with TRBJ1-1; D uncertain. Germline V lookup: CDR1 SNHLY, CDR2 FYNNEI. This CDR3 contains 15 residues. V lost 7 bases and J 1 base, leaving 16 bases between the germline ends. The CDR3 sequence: CASTEGLGGNTEAFF. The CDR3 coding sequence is TGTGCCAGCACCGAAGGACTCGGTGGGAACACTGAAGCTTTCTTT.

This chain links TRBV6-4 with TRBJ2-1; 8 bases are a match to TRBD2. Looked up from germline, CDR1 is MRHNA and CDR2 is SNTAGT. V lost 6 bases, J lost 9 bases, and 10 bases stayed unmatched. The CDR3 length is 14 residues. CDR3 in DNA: TGTGCCAGCAGACTTAGCGGGGCCCGCGGTGAGCAGTTCTTC. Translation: CASRLSGARGEQFF.

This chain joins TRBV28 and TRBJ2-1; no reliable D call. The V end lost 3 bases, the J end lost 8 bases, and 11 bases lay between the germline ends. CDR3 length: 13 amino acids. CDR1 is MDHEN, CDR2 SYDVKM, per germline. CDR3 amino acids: CASSFFPRDEQFF. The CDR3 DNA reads TGTGCCAGCAGTTTTTTCCCACGGGATGAGCAGTTCTTC. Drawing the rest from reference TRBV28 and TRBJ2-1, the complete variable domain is DVKVTQSSRYLVKRTGEKVFLECVQDMDHENMFWYRQDPGLGLRLIYFSYDVKMKEKGDIPEGYSVSREKKERFSLILESASTNQTSMYLCASSFFPRDEQFFGPGTRLTVL.

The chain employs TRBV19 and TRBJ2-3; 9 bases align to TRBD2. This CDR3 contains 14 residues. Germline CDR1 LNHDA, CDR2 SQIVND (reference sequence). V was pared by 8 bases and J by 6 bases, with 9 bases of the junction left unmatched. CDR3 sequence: CASGQREAGDTQYF. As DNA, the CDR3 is TGTGCCAGTGGCCAGCGGGAGGCCGGGGATACGCAGTATTTT.

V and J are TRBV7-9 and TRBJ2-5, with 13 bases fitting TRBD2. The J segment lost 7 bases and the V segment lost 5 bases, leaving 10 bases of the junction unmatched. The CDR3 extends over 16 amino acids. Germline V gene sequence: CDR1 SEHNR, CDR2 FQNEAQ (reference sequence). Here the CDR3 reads CASSLLPGLAGWTQYF. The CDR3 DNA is TGTGCCAGCAGCCTCCTCCCGGGACTAGCGGGATGGACCCAGTACTTC.

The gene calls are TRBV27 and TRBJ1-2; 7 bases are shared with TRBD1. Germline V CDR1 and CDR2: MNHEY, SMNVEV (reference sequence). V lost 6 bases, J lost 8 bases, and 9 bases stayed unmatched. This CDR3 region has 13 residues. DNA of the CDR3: TGTGCCAGCAGCCTAAAGGGGGCCGGAGGCTACACCTTC. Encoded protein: CASSLKGAGGYTF.

The CDR3 nucleotides are TGCGCCAGCAGCCCAGTGGTTGGAGTTTCCTACGAGCAGTACTTC. Amino acids: CASSPVVGVSYEQYF. The chain couples TRBV4-3 to TRBJ2-7; D remains ambiguous. Germline assignment: CDR1 LGHNA and CDR2 YSLEER. The germline V and J ends were trimmed by 4 bases and 1 base, with 14 bases remaining between them. This CDR3 contains 15 residues.

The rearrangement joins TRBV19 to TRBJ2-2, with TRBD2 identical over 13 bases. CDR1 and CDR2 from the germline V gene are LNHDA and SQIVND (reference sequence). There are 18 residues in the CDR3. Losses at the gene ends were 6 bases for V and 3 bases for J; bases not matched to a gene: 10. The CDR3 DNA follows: TGTGCCAGTAGAGGACTAGCGGGAGAAAAGCGGGACACCGGGGAGCTGTTTTTT. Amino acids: CASRGLAGEKRDTGELFF. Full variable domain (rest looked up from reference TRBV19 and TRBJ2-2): DGGITQSPKYLFRKEGQNVTLSCEQNLNHDAMYWYRQDPGQGLRLIYYSQIVNDFQKGDIAEGYSVSREKKESFPLTVTSAQKNPTAFYLCASRGLAGEKRDTGELFFGEGSRLTVL.

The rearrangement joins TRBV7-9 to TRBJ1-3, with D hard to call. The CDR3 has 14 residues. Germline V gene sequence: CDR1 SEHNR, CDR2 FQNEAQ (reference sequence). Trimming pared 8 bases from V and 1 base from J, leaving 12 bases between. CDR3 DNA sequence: TGTGCCAGCCTCCAACGCAGATCTGGAAACACCATATATTTT. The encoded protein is CASLQRRSGNTIYF.

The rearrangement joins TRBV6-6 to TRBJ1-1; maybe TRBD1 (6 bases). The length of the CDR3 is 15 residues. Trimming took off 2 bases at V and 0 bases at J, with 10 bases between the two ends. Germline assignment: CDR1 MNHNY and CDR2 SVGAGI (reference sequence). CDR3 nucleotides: TGTGCCAGCAGTTACGACAGGACCATGAACACTGAAGCTTTCTTT. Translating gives CASSYDRTMNTEAFF.

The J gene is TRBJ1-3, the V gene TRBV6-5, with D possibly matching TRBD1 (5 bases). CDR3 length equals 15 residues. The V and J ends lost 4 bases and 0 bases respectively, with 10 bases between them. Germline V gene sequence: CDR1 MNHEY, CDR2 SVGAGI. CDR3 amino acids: CASSSFGASGNTIYF. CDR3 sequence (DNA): TGTGCCAGCAGTTCTTTTGGGGCCTCTGGAAACACCATATATTTT.

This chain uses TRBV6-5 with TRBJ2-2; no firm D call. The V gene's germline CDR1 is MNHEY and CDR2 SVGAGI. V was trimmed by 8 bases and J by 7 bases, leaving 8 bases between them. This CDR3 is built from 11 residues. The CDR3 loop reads CASGFIGELFF. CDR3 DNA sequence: TGTGCCAGCGGCTTCATCGGGGAGCTGTTTTTT.

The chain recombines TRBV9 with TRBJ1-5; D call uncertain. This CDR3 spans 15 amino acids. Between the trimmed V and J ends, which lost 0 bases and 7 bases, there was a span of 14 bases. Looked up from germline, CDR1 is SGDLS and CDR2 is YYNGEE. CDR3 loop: CASSVVLGYRQPQHF. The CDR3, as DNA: TGTGCCAGCAGCGTAGTATTGGGCTATCGCCAGCCCCAGCATTTT.

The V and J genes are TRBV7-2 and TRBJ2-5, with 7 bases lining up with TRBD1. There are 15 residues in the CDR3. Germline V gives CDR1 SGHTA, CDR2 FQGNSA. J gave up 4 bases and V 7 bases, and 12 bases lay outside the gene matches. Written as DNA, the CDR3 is TGTGCCAGCACCCTCACGACAGGGAGAGGAGAGACCCAGTACTTC. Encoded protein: CASTLTTGRGETQYF. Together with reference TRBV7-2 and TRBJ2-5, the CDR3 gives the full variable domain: GAGVSQSPSNKVTEKGKDVELRCDPISGHTALYWYRQSLGQGLEFLIYFQGNSAPDKSGLPSDRFSAERTGGSVSTLTIQRTQQEDSAVYLCASTLTTGRGETQYFGPGTRLLVL.

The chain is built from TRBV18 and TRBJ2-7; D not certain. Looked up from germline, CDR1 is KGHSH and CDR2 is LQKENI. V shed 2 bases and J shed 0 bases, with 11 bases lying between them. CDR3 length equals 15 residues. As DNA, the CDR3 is TGTGCCAGCTCACCAGTACCGGGTTACTCCTACGAGCAGTACTTC. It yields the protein CASSPVPGYSYEQYF.